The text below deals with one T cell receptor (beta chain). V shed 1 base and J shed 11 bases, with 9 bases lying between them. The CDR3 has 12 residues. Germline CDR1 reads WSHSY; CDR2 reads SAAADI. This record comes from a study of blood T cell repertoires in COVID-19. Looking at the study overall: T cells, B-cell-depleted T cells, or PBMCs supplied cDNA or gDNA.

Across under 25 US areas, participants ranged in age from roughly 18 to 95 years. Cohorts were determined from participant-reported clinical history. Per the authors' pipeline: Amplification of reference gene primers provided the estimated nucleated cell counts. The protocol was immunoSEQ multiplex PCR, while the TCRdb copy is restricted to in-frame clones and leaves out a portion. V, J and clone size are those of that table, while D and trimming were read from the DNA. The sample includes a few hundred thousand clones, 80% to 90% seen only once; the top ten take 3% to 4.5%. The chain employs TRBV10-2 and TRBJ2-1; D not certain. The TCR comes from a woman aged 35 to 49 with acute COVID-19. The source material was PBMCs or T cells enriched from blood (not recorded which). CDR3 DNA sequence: TGCGCCAGCAGTGAGTGGCCAAATAAGCAGTTCTTC. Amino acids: CASSEWPNKQFF.